This T cell receptor beta chain originates from a study of identifying expanded T cells in peripheral blood. Healthy donors had no documented immune events, such as infections, while sampled. Generated by immunoSEQ multiplex PCR, the TCRdb table keeps only in-frame clones and is missing some. The data contain about 80,000 clones, 84% of them seen just once; the ten biggest clones take up roughly 21%. The CDR3 runs 15 residues. Germline CDR1 reads SGDLS; CDR2 reads YYNGEE. V lost 3 bases, J lost 9 bases, and 11 bases stayed unmatched. This clone was seen just once. As yet, its antigen is unknown. Findings and caveats of the study: Clone count variance between roughly two-week samples rose with total template count.

This receptor was identified in a person aged 18 to 70 in good health. This sequence joins TRBV9 and TRBJ2-1; 8 bases are shared with TRBD1. The sample was blood. The CDR3 reads CASSAEGQEGIEQFF. CDR3 DNA sequence: TGTGCCAGCAGCGCCGAGGGACAGGAAGGGATTGAGCAGTTCTTC.